This TCR beta chain was profiled in a study of blood T cell repertoires in COVID-19. Across the study: Sample material is recorded as cDNA or gDNA derived from T cells, B-cell-depleted T cells, or PBMCs.

CDR1 SGHNT and CDR2 YYREEE come from the germline V gene (reference sequence). This CDR3 region has 17 residues. The V and J ends lost 0 bases and 5 bases, in that order; junction bases with no gene match: 7. Methods used by the authors: Estimates of nucleated cell counts were drawn from the amplification of reference gene primers. The table came from immunoSEQ multiplex PCR; TCRdb's copy has only in-frame clones and leaves some out. That table furnishes V, J and clone size, whereas the DNA furnished D and trimming. The sample includes 300,000 to 450,000 clones, around 87% of them seen just once. The receptor was isolated from a human donor in a cohort sampled during active COVID-19. This chain uses TRBV5-4 with TRBJ2-2; 10 nucleotides match TRBD2. The sample consisted of peripheral blood. DNA of the CDR3: TGTGCCAGCAGCTTGGAAAGCGGGAGGGCCAGTACCGGGGAGCTGTTTTTT. This translates into CASSLESGRASTGELFF.